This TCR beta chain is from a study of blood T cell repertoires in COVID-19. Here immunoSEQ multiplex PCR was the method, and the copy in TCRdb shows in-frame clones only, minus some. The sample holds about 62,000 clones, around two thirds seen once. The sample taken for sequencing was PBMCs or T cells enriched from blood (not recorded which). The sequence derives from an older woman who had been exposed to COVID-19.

DNA for the CDR3: TGCGCCAGCAGCCAAGAAGGAGCGGGATTGACCGGGGAGCTGTTTTTT. Protein product: CASSQEGAGLTGELFF. The chain is built from TRBV4-3 and TRBJ2-2, with 7 bases fitting TRBD2. The CDR3 contains 16 residues. CDR1 and CDR2 (germline): LGHNA, YSLEER. J lost 5 bases, V lost 0 bases, and 6 bases had no gene match.